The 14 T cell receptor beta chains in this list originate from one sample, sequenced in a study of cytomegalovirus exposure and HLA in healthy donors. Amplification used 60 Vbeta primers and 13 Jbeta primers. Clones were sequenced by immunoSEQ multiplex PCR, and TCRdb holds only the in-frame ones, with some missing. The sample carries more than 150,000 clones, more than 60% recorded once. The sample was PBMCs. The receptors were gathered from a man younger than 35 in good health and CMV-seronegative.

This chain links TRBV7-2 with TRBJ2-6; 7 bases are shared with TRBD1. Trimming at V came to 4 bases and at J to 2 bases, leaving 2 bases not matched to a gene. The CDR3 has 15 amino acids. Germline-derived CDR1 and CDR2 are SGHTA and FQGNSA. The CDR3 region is CASSSQGAGANVLTF. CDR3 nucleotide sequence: TGTGCCAGCAGCTCGCAGGGGGCTGGGGCCAACGTCCTGACTTTC. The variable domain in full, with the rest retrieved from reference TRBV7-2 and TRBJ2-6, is GAGVSQSPSNKVTEKGKDVELRCDPISGHTALYWYRQSLGQGLEFLIYFQGNSAPDKSGLPSDRFSAERTGGSVSTLTIQRTQQEDSAVYLCASSSQGAGANVLTFGAGSRLTVL.

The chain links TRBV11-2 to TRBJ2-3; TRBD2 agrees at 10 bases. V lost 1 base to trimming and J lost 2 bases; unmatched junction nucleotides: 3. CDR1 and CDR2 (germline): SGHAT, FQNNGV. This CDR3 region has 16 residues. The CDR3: CASSLVSGRITDTQYF. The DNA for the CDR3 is TGTGCCAGCAGCTTAGTTAGCGGGAGGATCACAGATACGCAGTATTTT.

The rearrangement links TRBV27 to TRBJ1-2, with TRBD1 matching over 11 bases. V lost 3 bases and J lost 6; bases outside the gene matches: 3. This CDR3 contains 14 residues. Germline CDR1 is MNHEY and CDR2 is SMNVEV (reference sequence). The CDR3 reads CASSLTGQGDGYTF. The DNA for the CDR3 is TGTGCCAGCAGTTTGACGGGACAGGGGGATGGCTACACCTTC.

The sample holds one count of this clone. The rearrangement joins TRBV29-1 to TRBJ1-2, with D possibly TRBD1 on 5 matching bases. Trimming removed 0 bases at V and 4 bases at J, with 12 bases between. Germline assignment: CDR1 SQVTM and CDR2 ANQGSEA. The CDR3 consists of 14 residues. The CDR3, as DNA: TGCAGCGTTGAAGATGGGGCCCACGCCTATGGCTACACCTTC. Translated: CSVEDGAHAYGYTF.

Here the CDR3 reads CASSQWASGGYQETQYF. CDR3 nucleotide sequence: TGCGCCAGCAGCCAGTGGGCTAGCGGGGGGTACCAAGAGACCCAGTACTTC. V is TRBV4-1 and J is TRBJ2-5; 11 positions agree with TRBD2. V shed 3 bases, J shed 0 bases, and the junction held 6 bases outside the gene matches. The CDR3 consists of 17 residues. Germline-derived CDR1 and CDR2 are MGHRA and YSYEKL.

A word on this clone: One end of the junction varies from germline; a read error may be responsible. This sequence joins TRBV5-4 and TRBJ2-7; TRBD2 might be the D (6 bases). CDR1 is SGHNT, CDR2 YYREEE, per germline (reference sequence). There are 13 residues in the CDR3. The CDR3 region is CASSPGVSSEQYF. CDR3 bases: TGTGCCAGCAGCCCGGGGGTGTCCTCCGAGCAGTACTTC.

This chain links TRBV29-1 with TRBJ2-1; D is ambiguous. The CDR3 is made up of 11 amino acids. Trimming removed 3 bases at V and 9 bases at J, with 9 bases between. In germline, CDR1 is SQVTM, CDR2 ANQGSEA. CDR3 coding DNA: TGCAGCGTTGACCGAATTAGTGAGCAGTTCTTC. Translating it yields CSVDRISEQFF.

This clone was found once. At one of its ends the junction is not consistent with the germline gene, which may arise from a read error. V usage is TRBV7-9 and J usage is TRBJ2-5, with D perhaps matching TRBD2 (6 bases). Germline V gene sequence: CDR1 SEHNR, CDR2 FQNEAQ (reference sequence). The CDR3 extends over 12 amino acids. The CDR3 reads CSSSLEVGGEYF. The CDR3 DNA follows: TGTTCCAGCAGCTTAGAGGTGGGAGGAGAGTACTTC.

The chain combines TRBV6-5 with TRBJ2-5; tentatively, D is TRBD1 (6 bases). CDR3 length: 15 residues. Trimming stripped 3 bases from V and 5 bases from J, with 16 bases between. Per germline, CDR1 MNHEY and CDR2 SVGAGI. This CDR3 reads CASSYYETGVETQYF. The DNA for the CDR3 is TGTGCCAGCAGTTATTATGAGACAGGAGTCGAGACCCAGTACTTC.

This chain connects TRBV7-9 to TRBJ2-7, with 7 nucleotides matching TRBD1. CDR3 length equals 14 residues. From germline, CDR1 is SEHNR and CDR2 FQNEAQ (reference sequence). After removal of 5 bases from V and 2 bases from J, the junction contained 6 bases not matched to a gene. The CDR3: CASSLQGSPYEQYF. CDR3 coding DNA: TGTGCCAGCAGCCTACAGGGGTCCCCCTACGAGCAGTACTTC.

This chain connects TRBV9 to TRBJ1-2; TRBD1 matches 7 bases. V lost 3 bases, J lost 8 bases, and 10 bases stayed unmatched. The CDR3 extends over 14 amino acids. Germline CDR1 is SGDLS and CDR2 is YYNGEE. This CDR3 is CASSEGAGPGGYTF. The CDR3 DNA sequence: TGTGCCAGCAGCGAGGGGGCGGGCCCGGGCGGCTACACCTTC.

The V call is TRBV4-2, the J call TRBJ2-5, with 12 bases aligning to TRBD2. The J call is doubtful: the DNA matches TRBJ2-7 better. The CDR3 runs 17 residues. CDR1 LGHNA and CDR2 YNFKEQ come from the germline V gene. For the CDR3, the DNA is TGTGCCAGCAGCCAAGAACCGGGACTAGCGGGTTCCTACGAGCAGTACTTC. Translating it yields CASSQEPGLAGSYEQYF.

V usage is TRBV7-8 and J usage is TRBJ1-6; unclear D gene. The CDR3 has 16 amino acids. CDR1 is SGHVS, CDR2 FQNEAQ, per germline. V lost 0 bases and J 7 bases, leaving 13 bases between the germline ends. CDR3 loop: CASSLAEASRNSPLHF. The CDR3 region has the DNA TGTGCCAGCAGCTTAGCGGAGGCCAGCAGAAATTCACCCCTCCACTTT.

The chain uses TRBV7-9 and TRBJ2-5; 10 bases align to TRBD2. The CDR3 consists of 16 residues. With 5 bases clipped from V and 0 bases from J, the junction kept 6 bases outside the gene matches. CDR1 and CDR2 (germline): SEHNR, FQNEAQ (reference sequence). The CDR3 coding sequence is TGTGCCAGCAGCCCACCTAGCGGGGGTAACCAAGAGACCCAGTACTTC. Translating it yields CASSPPSGGNQETQYF.